Shown below are 14 T cell receptor beta chains from a single sample sequenced in a study of low-dose radiotherapy and immunotherapy resistance in tumors. cDNA synthesis used a TRAV/TRBV-specific primer set for both chains. The authors ran about 21 PCR cycles to amplify TCRs with a constant-region primer and V-primer adapter. From the reads, TCRdb called clonotypes with MiXCR, one entry per CDR3 protein. The sample records 60,000 or so distinct CDR3 sequences, 26% being singletons. Time point: before trial treatment. The sample in question was PBMCs, obtained before treatment. The receptors derive from a male donor with rectosigmoid adenocarcinoma.

The chain carries TRBV5-1 and TRBJ2-1; TRBD1 agrees at 7 bases. With 0 bases clipped from V and 11 bases from J, the junction kept 17 bases outside the gene matches. CDR3 length equals 17 residues. Germline V gene lookup returns CDR1 SGHRS and CDR2 YFSETQ. The CDR3 spells CASSLGAGGTYNEQQFF. Here the CDR3 DNA reads TGCGCCAGCAGCTTGGGGGCAGGGGGAACCTACAATGAGCAGCAGTTCTTC.

This clonotype appeared many times. This CDR3 is CASSLAGAGAYGYTF. For the CDR3, the DNA is TGTGCCAGCAGCTTGGCTGGGGCTGGGGCCTATGGCTACACCTTC. V gene TRBV5-8 combines with J gene TRBJ1-2, with D perhaps matching TRBD1 (5 bases). Germline V gene lookup returns CDR1 SGHTS and CDR2 YDEGEE. The CDR3 is 15 amino acids. Deletions cut 0 bases from V and 4 bases from J, with 13 bases between.

In the case of this clonotype: The junction and the germline gene differ at one end; a read error may be behind it. This rearrangement joins TRBV4-1 to TRBJ2-1; 14 bases match TRBD2. Germline values: CDR1 MGHRA, CDR2 YSYEKL. This CDR3 is built from 19 residues. CDR3 sequence (DNA): TGTGCCAGCAGCCAACCGGGGACTAGCGGGGGATCAGCCTACAATGAGCAGTTCTTC. Translated, it gives CASSQPGTSGGSAYNEQFF.

To note about this clonotype: A far larger clone is just one base off, so this is likely a read error. The chain couples TRBV6-6 to TRBJ2-7; a weak D match, TRBD1 (6 bases). This CDR3 has 16 amino acids. V was trimmed by 5 bases and J by 7 bases, leaving 24 bases between them. The germline gives CDR1 MNHNY, CDR2 SVGAGI (reference sequence). The CDR3 here is CASSEKSGGAYNEQYF. CDR3 in DNA: TGTGCCAGCAGTGAAAAGAGTGGGGGCGCCTACAATGAGCAGTACTTC.

This clonotype was seen many times. V and J are TRBV6-2 or TRBV6-3 and TRBJ1-3; no definite D call. The ends were cut back, 2 bases at V and 0 bases at J, with 5 bases in the middle. The CDR3 has 14 residues. Germline V gene sequence: CDR1 MNHEY, CDR2 SVGEGT. DNA for the CDR3: TGTGCCAGCAGTTACGGCATCTCTGGAAACACCATATATTTT. It encodes CASSYGISGNTIYF.

This clonotype was observed at least ten times. The chain is built from TRBV29-1 and TRBJ2-3; 8 nucleotides match TRBD1. The V segment lost 4 bases and the J segment 7 bases; nucleotides outside the gene matches: 13. This CDR3 spans 15 amino acids. Germline V CDR1 and CDR2: SQVTM, ANQGSEA. This chain's CDR3 is CSVGGGGQALNTQYF. The DNA of the CDR3 is TGCAGCGTTGGTGGAGGGGGACAGGCTCTGAATACGCAGTATTTT.

This clonotype was seen at least ten times. The chain couples TRBV2 to TRBJ2-3; perhaps TRBD2 as D (5 bases). Trimming left V 7 bases short and J 3 bases short, with 20 bases between. This CDR3 is 16 amino acids long. CDR1 and CDR2 from the germline V gene are SNHLY and FYNNEI. The CDR3 protein is CASTDYGGLTTDTQYF. CDR3 in DNA: TGTGCCAGCACCGACTATGGTGGTCTTACTACAGATACGCAGTATTTT.

This clonotype occurred many times. The V call is TRBV7-2, the J call TRBJ2-3; D is undetermined. This CDR3 comprises 16 residues. V was trimmed by 0 bases and J by 6 bases, leaving 16 bases between them. CDR1 and CDR2 from the germline V gene are SGHTA and FQGNSA. This CDR3 reads CASSLAVATLGDTQYF. CDR3 nucleotides: TGTGCCAGCAGCTTAGCCGTCGCTACCCTGGGGGATACGCAGTATTTT.

This clonotype was picked up many times. The chain couples TRBV6-2 or TRBV6-3 to TRBJ2-1; 8 positions match TRBD2. In germline, CDR1 is MNHEY, CDR2 SVGEGT. The CDR3 runs to 13 residues. The ends lost 5 bases at V and 12 bases at J; junction bases unmatched: 9. Here the CDR3 DNA reads TGTGCCAGCAGTCTGCGGGCGAGCGGGGGGCAGTTCTTC. This codes for CASSLRASGGQFF.

This clonotype was picked up a small number of times. A far larger clone is only one base removed, so a read error is likely. The genes are TRBV29-1 and TRBJ2-1, with D perhaps assigned TRBD1 or TRBD2 (5 bases each). From germline, CDR1 is SQVTM and CDR2 ANQGSEA. The CDR3 sequence is 13 residues long. Trimming cost V 3 bases and J 13 bases, with 19 bases left between them. CDR3 nucleotides: TGCAGCGTTGACGGGACGGCCGAAGAGACCCAGTTCTTC. Its protein is CSVDGTAEETQFF.

This clonotype was seen many times. This sequence joins TRBV28 and TRBJ2-1; the D is unclear. Trimming took 8 bases from V and 5 from J, leaving 13 bases between them. CDR1 is MDHEN, CDR2 SYDVKM, per germline. This CDR3 contains 13 residues. The CDR3: CASGSYGDNEQFF. The CDR3 coding sequence is TGTGCCAGCGGTAGTTATGGAGACAATGAGCAGTTCTTC. The full variable domain, completed using reference TRBV28 and TRBJ2-1, is DVKVTQSSRYLVKRTGEKVFLECVQDMDHENMFWYRQDPGLGLRLIYFSYDVKMKEKGDIPEGYSVSREKKERFSLILESASTNQTSMYLCASGSYGDNEQFFGPGTRLTVL.

This clonotype was observed many times. The chain is built from TRBV5-4 and TRBJ2-4; TRBD1 or TRBD2 may be the D gene (6 bases each). The CDR3 covers 16 residues. Trimming left V 0 bases short and J 7 bases short, with 17 bases between. From germline, CDR1 is SGHNT and CDR2 YYREEE (reference sequence). This CDR3 is CASSLAPGGGMNIQYF. The CDR3 region has the DNA TGTGCCAGCAGCTTGGCGCCAGGAGGGGGGATGAACATTCAGTACTTC.

This clonotype was observed at least ten times. V gene TRBV7-9 combines with J gene TRBJ2-7; 12 bases match TRBD2. With 5 bases clipped from V and 7 bases from J, the junction kept 9 bases outside the gene matches. The V gene's germline CDR1 is SEHNR and CDR2 FQNEAQ (reference sequence). The CDR3 is made up of 15 amino acids. The CDR3 loop is CASSATSGGRGEQYF. The CDR3 region has the DNA TGTGCCAGCAGCGCAACTAGCGGGGGGAGGGGGGAGCAGTACTTC.

This clonotype was recorded at least ten times. The chain links TRBV28 to TRBJ2-3, with TRBD2 matching over 15 bases. Germline CDR1 MDHEN, CDR2 SYDVKM. V was clipped by 6 bases and J by 1 base; unmatched bases: 11. This CDR3 is 19 amino acids long. CDR3 in amino acids: CASSRRGTSGGSGTDTQYF. The CDR3 DNA reads as TGTGCCAGCAGCCGCCGAGGGACTAGCGGGGGGAGTGGCACAGATACGCAGTATTTT.